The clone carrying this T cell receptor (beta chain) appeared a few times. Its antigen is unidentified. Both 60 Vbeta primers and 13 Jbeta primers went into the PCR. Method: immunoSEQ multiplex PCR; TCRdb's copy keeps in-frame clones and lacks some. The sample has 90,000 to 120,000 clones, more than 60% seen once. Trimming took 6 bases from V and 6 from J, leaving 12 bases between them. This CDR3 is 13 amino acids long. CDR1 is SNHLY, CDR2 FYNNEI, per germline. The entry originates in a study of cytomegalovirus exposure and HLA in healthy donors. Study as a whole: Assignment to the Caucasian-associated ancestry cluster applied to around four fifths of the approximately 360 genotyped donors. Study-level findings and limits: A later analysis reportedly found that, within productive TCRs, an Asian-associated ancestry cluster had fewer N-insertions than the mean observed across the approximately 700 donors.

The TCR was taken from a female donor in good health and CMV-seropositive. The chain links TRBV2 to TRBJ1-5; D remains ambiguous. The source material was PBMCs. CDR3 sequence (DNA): TGTGCCAGCAGGGAATACGCCAGTCAGCCCCAGCATTTT. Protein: CASREYASQPQHF.